The 25 T cell receptor beta chains in this list originate from one sample, sequenced in a study of blood T cell repertoires in COVID-19. TCRdb's copy holds only in-frame clones and misses some; the assay was immunoSEQ multiplex PCR. Of under 450,000 clones in the sample, more than 85% are singletons; the top ten hold roughly 0.9%. Sequences were obtained from PBMCs or T cells enriched from blood (not recorded which). All receptors come from a woman aged 40 to 50 who had been exposed to COVID-19.

The chain is built from TRBV7-6 and TRBJ1-1; 7 positions match TRBD1. CDR1 and CDR2 from the germline V gene are SGHVS and FNYEAQ. This CDR3 has 14 residues. V shed 5 bases and J 0 bases; nucleotides not matched to a gene: 3. The CDR3 coding sequence is TGTGCCAGCAGCGTAGGGGGCTTGAACACTGAAGCTTTCTTT. This codes for CASSVGGLNTEAFF.

This clone was seen a single time. The CDR3 sequence is CASSQRGLGSQETQYF. The CDR3 region has the DNA TGTGCCAGCAGCCAAAGGGGCCTTGGCAGCCAAGAGACCCAGTACTTC. The chain links TRBV7-3 to TRBJ2-5; possible D gene TRBD1, 5 bases. Germline CDR1 and CDR2: SGHTA and FQGTGA. This CDR3 spans 16 amino acids. Trimming stripped 5 bases from V and 1 base from J, with 17 bases between.

The chain uses TRBV2 and TRBJ1-2, with 8 bases identical to TRBD1. CDR3 length: 14 amino acids. V shed 8 bases and J 8 bases; nucleotides not matched to a gene: 13. Germline V gene sequence: CDR1 SNHLY, CDR2 FYNNEI. The CDR3 region has the DNA TGTGCCAGCGGGATTAGAACAGGGGGGGACGGCTACACCTTC. Its protein is CASGIRTGGDGYTF.

The DNA of the CDR3 is TGTGCCAGTACCCGACAGGGGGCGACCAACTATGGCTACACCTTC. It specifies CASTRQGATNYGYTF. This chain links TRBV19 with TRBJ1-2; 10 nucleotides match TRBD1. The CDR3 length is 15 residues. The ends lost 7 bases at V and 2 bases at J; junction bases unmatched: 7. Per the germline V gene, CDR1 is LNHDA and CDR2 is SQIVND (reference sequence).

The genes are TRBV10-1 and TRBJ2-3; 7 bases are a match to TRBD2. V was pared by 8 bases and J by 1 base, with 3 bases of the junction left unmatched. This CDR3 is 13 amino acids long. Germline-derived CDR1 and CDR2 are WNHNN and SYGVQD (reference sequence). In nucleotides, the CDR3 is TGCGCCAGCGGGAGGGCCGGCACAGATACGCAGTATTTT. Amino acid sequence: CASGRAGTDTQYF.

The chain combines TRBV3-1 (or the pseudogene TRBV3-2) with TRBJ1-1; D may be TRBD1 (6 bases). Trimming took 1 base from V and 5 from J, leaving 14 bases between them. The germline CDR1 and CDR2 sequences are LGHDT and YNNKEL (reference sequence). The CDR3 covers 15 residues. This chain's CDR3 is CASSQGRGANTEAFF. CDR3 bases: TGTGCCAGCAGCCAAGGGCGGGGGGCCAATACTGAAGCTTTCTTT.

The chain links TRBV5-5 to TRBJ1-5; D is unclear. The CDR3 covers 13 residues. CDR1 is SGHKS and CDR2 is YYEKEE in the germline V gene (reference sequence). Trimming stripped 0 bases from V and 6 bases from J, with 7 bases between. The CDR3 here is CASSLVGVQPQHF. In DNA form, the CDR3 reads TGTGCCAGCAGCTTGGTCGGGGTTCAGCCCCAGCATTTT.

V gene TRBV11-3 combines with J gene TRBJ1-1; D is ambiguous. The CDR3 loop spans 14 amino acids. The ends were cut back, 5 bases at V and 2 bases at J, with 12 bases in the middle. Looked up from germline, CDR1 is SGHNT and CDR2 is YENEEA. This CDR3 reads CASSPSGFNTEAFF. The CDR3 DNA sequence: TGTGCCAGCAGCCCCTCGGGGTTTAACACTGAAGCTTTCTTT.

The chain has TRBV6-6 and TRBJ1-2, with D perhaps TRBD1 (6 bases). Trimming left V 7 bases short and J 8 bases short, with 14 bases between. This CDR3 is built from 12 residues. In germline, CDR1 is MNHNY, CDR2 SVGAGI (reference sequence). DNA for the CDR3: TGTGCCAGCACCTCATATGGGGGCGGCTACACCTTC. Translated, it gives CASTSYGGGYTF.

V usage is TRBV15 and J usage is TRBJ1-3; a weak D match, TRBD1 (5 bases). Per the germline V gene, CDR1 is LNHNV and CDR2 is YYDKDF (reference sequence). The ends were cut back, 5 bases at V and 9 bases at J, with 23 bases in the middle. The CDR3 runs to 16 residues. The chain's CDR3 is CATSFLPRVAPTTIYF. The CDR3 DNA is TGTGCCACCAGCTTTCTTCCCAGGGTCGCTCCCACCACCATATATTTT.

J is TRBJ2-7 and V is TRBV6-1, with 12 bases that match TRBD2. Germline loops: CDR1 MNHNS, CDR2 SASEGT. The V and J ends lost 2 bases and 0 bases, in that order; junction bases with no gene match: 5. CDR3 length equals 17 residues. CDR3 loop: CASSERTSGVTSYEQYF. CDR3 coding DNA: TGTGCCAGCAGTGAAAGGACTAGCGGGGTTACCTCCTACGAGCAGTACTTC.

The rearrangement joins TRBV18 to TRBJ1-5, with D hard to call. V dropped 3 bases and J dropped 7 bases, with 10 bases sitting between them. The CDR3 runs to 13 residues. Germline V CDR1 and CDR2: KGHSH, LQKENI. This chain's CDR3 is CASSPAVGQPQHF. CDR3 DNA sequence: TGTGCCAGCTCACCTGCCGTCGGGCAGCCCCAGCATTTT.

The sample holds a few counts of this clone. This chain connects TRBV6-6 to TRBJ2-5; 12 positions agree with TRBD1. V lost 6 bases, J lost 5 bases, and 4 bases stayed unmatched. Germline lookup yields CDR1 MNHNY and CDR2 SVGAGI (reference sequence). This CDR3 has 14 residues. The CDR3 sequence is CASSWDRGRETQYF. CDR3 nucleotide sequence: TGTGCCAGCAGCTGGGACAGGGGGCGTGAGACCCAGTACTTC.

This clone was recorded only once. The V call is TRBV5-4, the J call TRBJ2-1, with 12 bases identical to TRBD2. CDR3 length equals 15 residues. The V gene's germline CDR1 is SGHNT and CDR2 YYREEE (reference sequence). J gave up 6 bases and V 4 bases, and 5 bases lay outside the gene matches. The CDR3 sequence: CASSETSGGSNEQFF. The CDR3 DNA is TGTGCCAGCAGCGAAACTAGCGGGGGGAGCAATGAGCAGTTCTTC.

About this clone: The sample carries other DNA sequences with the same CDR3. This chain links TRBV19 with TRBJ2-5; D is perhaps TRBD2 (5 bases). V was pared by 5 bases and J by 2 bases, with 6 bases between. Germline V lookup: CDR1 LNHDA, CDR2 SQIVND (reference sequence). The CDR3 contains 12 residues. The CDR3 region has the DNA TGTGCCAGTAGTCCGGGACAAGAGACCCAGTACTTC. Its protein product is CASSPGQETQYF.

This clone was counted a single time. The chain links TRBV3-1 (or the pseudogene TRBV3-2) to TRBJ1-1; D not certain. Germline V gene data show CDR1 as LGHDT and CDR2 as YNNKEL (reference sequence). V gave up 0 bases and J gave up 8 bases, with 7 bases separating them. CDR3 size: 12 residues. The CDR3 spells CASSQDFREAFF. The CDR3, as DNA: TGTGCCAGCAGCCAAGATTTCAGGGAAGCTTTCTTT.

The table lists this clone with a count of one. This sequence joins TRBV12-3 or TRBV12-4 and TRBJ2-1, with D tentatively TRBD1 (5 bases). This CDR3 has 12 amino acids. V was shortened by 9 bases and J by 4 bases, with 10 bases between the two germline ends. The CDR3 nucleotides read TGTGCCAGTTCCTCAGGGTACAATGAGCAGTTCTTC. The encoded protein is CASSSGYNEQFF.

This clone was seen only once. J is TRBJ2-2 and V is TRBV4-1, with D possibly TRBD1 on 5 matching bases. There are 15 residues in the CDR3. Per the germline V gene, CDR1 is MGHRA and CDR2 is YSYEKL. Trimming left V 4 bases short and J 5 bases short, with 14 bases between. The CDR3 DNA sequence: TGCGCCAGCAGCCTCTGGCCTAAGGGGACCGGGGAGCTGTTTTTT. It encodes CASSLWPKGTGELFF.

The gene calls are TRBV11-2 and TRBJ1-2, with D perhaps TRBD1 (6 bases). The CDR3 length is 14 residues. CDR1 SGHAT and CDR2 FQNNGV come from the germline V gene. The ends were cut back, 5 bases at V and 2 bases at J, with 12 bases in the middle. CDR3 loop: CASSPGQRNYGYTF. The CDR3 DNA follows: TGTGCCAGCAGCCCTGGACAGCGGAACTATGGCTACACCTTC.

This chain connects TRBV15 to TRBJ1-2, with TRBD1 matching 8 bases. The CDR3 sequence is 17 residues long. The germline V gene encodes CDR1 LNHNV and CDR2 YYDKDF (reference sequence). With V trimmed by 0 bases and J by 0 bases, 6 bases remained unmatched. The CDR3 protein is CATSRDPTGEANYGYTF. The CDR3 DNA is TGTGCCACCAGCAGAGACCCGACAGGGGAGGCTAACTATGGCTACACCTTC. Full variable domain (rest looked up from reference TRBV15 and TRBJ1-2): DAMVIQNPRYQVTQFGKPVTLSCSQTLNHNVMYWYQQKSSQAPKLLFHYYDKDFNNEADTPDNFQSRRPNTSFCFLDIRSPGLGDTAMYLCATSRDPTGEANYGYTFGSGTRLTVV.

The chain couples TRBV24-1 to TRBJ2-2; TRBD2 might be the D (6 bases). The germline V gene has CDR1 KGHDR and CDR2 SFDVKD. CDR3 length: 16 residues. Trimming removed 0 bases at V and 4 bases at J, with 11 bases between. CDR3 loop: CATSDLGVRGTGELFF. DNA of the CDR3: TGTGCCACCAGTGATTTGGGCGTGCGGGGCACCGGGGAGCTGTTTTTT.

The chain has TRBV7-6 and TRBJ2-5; tentatively, D is TRBD1 (5 bases). CDR1 SGHVS and CDR2 FNYEAQ come from the germline V gene. The CDR3 is 14 residues long. Trimming removed 8 bases from V and 0 bases from J, with 13 bases in between. The CDR3 region is CASRQSLNQETQYF. The CDR3 DNA follows: TGTGCCAGCCGACAGTCGCTTAACCAAGAGACCCAGTACTTC.

The rearrangement links TRBV18 to TRBJ1-1; weak D call: TRBD1 (5 bases). This CDR3 spans 12 amino acids. Trimming took 3 bases from V and 4 from J, leaving 6 bases between them. CDR1 is KGHSH and CDR2 is LQKENI in the germline V gene. The DNA for the CDR3 is TGTGCCAGCTCACCCAGGGTCACTGAAGCTTTCTTT. Translated: CASSPRVTEAFF.

This sequence joins TRBV5-4 and TRBJ1-3; the match to TRBD1 covers 10 bases. V lost 4 bases and J lost 4; bases outside the gene matches: 2. CDR1 SGHNT and CDR2 YYREEE come from the germline V gene (reference sequence). The CDR3 loop spans 14 amino acids. CDR3 coding DNA: TGTGCCAGCAGCGTGGACAGGGGGGGAAACACCATATATTTT. This codes for CASSVDRGGNTIYF.

The V gene is TRBV20-1, the J gene TRBJ2-1; 7 nucleotides line up with TRBD2. J gave up 0 bases and V 3 bases, and 2 bases lay outside the gene matches. The CDR3 extends over 14 amino acids. Per the germline V gene, CDR1 is DFQATT and CDR2 is SNEGSKA (reference sequence). CDR3 in DNA: TGCAGTGCTAGTCGCGGGAGCTCCTACAATGAGCAGTTCTTC. Its protein is CSASRGSSYNEQFF.